This T cell receptor beta chain was documented in a study of chemoradiotherapy in HPV16-positive cancers. Study overall: A couple of HPV16-positive patients' cells yielded candidate HPV-specific clones and common motifs.

Germline loops: CDR1 KGHSH, CDR2 LQKENI. CDR3 length: 14 residues. V was pared by 2 bases and J by 0 bases, with 5 bases between. Repertoires were sampled repeatedly during chemoradiotherapy. Only in-frame clones appear in the TCRdb table, and some are missing; sequencing was by immunoSEQ multiplex PCR. The repertoire has more than 12,000 clones, 88% of them found once; the top ten carry around 3.7%. The chain combines TRBV18 with TRBJ1-3; no reliable D call. Source: blood, taken from a patient who underwent chemoradiotherapy. The clonotype was recovered from a human donor with HPV-associated anogenital cancer. The CDR3 is CASSPDNSGNTIYF. The CDR3 DNA follows: TGTGCCAGCTCACCAGACAACTCTGGAAACACCATATATTTT.